These T cell receptor beta chains were read from a single sample in a study of graft-versus-host responses after intestinal transplantation. These receptors are not linked to any known antigen. Sequenced by immunoSEQ multiplex PCR; TCRdb stores in-frame clones only, minus some. This sample yields around 71,000 clones, of which about 94% are seen a single time; over 0.4% belongs to the top ten. Sequenced material: unstimulated CD8+ T cells sorted from spleen or lymph node cells, taken before intestinal transplant. The receptors originated from a human donor who received an intestinal transplant. Both conserved end residues are part of each CDR3. D genes are given only for firm matches. Some rows have no size entry. The others give once, few or many, or a class for an expanded clone.

j_gene | abundance | v_gene | d_gene | CDR3nt | CDR3aa
TRBJ2-3 | once | TRBV27 | - | TGTGCCAGCAGTTCGGGGGCGGTTACCACAGATACGCAGTATTTT | CASSSGAVTTDTQYF
TRBJ1-1 | - | TRBV4-3 | - | TGCGCCAGCAGCCAAGTGGCCTCGGAGAGCACTGAAGCTTTCTTT | CASSQVASESTEAFF
TRBJ2-7 | - | TRBV6-5 | - | TGTGCCAGCAGTCCATGGGACACAGACTACGAGCAGTACTTC | CASSPWDTDYEQYF
TRBJ2-7 | - | TRBV7-9 | - | TGTGCCAGCCGTCTCGGAAGCGGATACGAGCAGTACTTC | CASRLGSGYEQYF
TRBJ2-7 | - | TRBV25-1 | - | TGTGCCAGCAGCCGGGGAGAGACGGGGTTTTTTTACGAGCAGTACTTC | CASSRGETGFFYEQYF
TRBJ2-7 | - | TRBV5-6 | - | TGTGCCAGCAGCTTGGAGGAGAGGGGTCTCGGATACGAGCAGTACTTC | CASSLEERGLGYEQYF
TRBJ1-5 | - | TRBV6-5 | - | TGTGCCAGCAGTGACCCAGGGGTTTATCAGCCCCAGCATTTT | CASSDPGVYQPQHF
TRBJ2-7 | few | TRBV4-1 | TRBD2 | TGCGCCAGCAGCCAAGAACAGCCAACTAGCGGGACTACCTACGAGCAGTACTTC | CASSQEQPTSGTTYEQYF
TRBJ2-7 | - | TRBV6-6 | TRBD2 | TGTGCCAGCAGTTTGTCGGGACTATGGGAGCAGTACTTC | CASSLSGLWEQYF
TRBJ2-3 | - | TRBV9 | TRBD2 | TGTGCCAGCAGCCCCGGGACTAGCGTCGGCACAGATACGCAGTATTTT | CASSPGTSVGTDTQYF
TRBJ2-7 | - | TRBV19 | - | TGTGCCAGTAGTGTCTTCCGGGACGTATTCTACGAGCAGTACTTC | CASSVFRDVFYEQYF
TRBJ2-7 | - | TRBV4-1 | - | TGCGCCAGCAGCCAAGCTGCGGTCCCTGGGCCCTACGAGCAGTACTTC | CASSQAAVPGPYEQYF
TRBJ2-1 | - | TRBV11-2 | - | TGTGCCAGCAGCCCACACGCGTCTGTTTCTTTTTCTTTTTGGGATGAGCAGTTCTTC | CASSPHASVSFSFWDEQFF
TRBJ1-5 | - | TRBV28 | - | TGTGCCAGCAGTTTATTCAGGGGCAATCAGCCCCAGCATTTT | CASSLFRGNQPQHF
TRBJ2-7 | - | TRBV14 | TRBD2 | TGTGCCAGCAGTCTAGCGGGAGAGGTCGAGCAGTACTTC | CASSLAGEVEQYF
TRBJ2-7 | - | TRBV7-2 | - | TGTGCCAGCAGCTTAGAACTCGAATACCCCTCCTACGAGCAGTACTTC | CASSLELEYPSYEQYF
TRBJ2-7 | - | TRBV7-6 | TRBD2 | TGTGCCAGCAGCTTAGTAGCGGGAGACCCGTCCGGCGAGCAGTACTTC | CASSLVAGDPSGEQYF
TRBJ2-1 | - | TRBV7-2 | TRBD2 | TGTGCCAGCAGCCCGTCGGTTAGCGGGAGAAATGAGCAGTTCTTC | CASSPSVSGRNEQFF
TRBJ2-7 | - | TRBV28 | - | TGTGCCAGCAGTTTATTGAGACAGCCGTCCGAGCAGTACTTC | CASSLLRQPSEQYF
TRBJ1-1 | few | TRBV19 | - | TGTGCCAGTACTAGTATCACTGAAGCTTTCTTT | CASTSITEAFF
TRBJ2-5 | - | TRBV4-3 | - | TGCGCCAGCAGCCAAGGCGACACCAACCAAGAGACCCAGTACTTC | CASSQGDTNQETQYF
TRBJ2-5 | - | TRBV28 | TRBD1 | TGTGCCAGCAGTCCTATACTGACAGGGCGGGCAGAGACCCAGTACTTC | CASSPILTGRAETQYF
TRBJ2-3 | - | TRBV7-2 | - | TGTGCCAGCAGCTTAGCGGGAGGGGGCGCAGATACGCAGTATTTT | CASSLAGGGADTQYF
TRBJ2-7 | - | TRBV14 | TRBD1 | TGTGCCAGCAGCCAATTTGGGGCAGGGGGCTCCTACGAGCAGTACTTC | CASSQFGAGGSYEQYF
TRBJ1-5 | - | TRBV14 | TRBD1 | TGTGCCAGCAGCTCACAAATCCAAGCCGGGACAGGGGGGACTCATAGCAATCAGCCCCAGCATTTT | CASSSQIQAGTGGTHSNQPQHF
TRBJ1-1 | - | TRBV7-3 | - | TGTGCCAGCAGCTTAACGGCAGGAGTCACTGAAGCTTTCTTT | CASSLTAGVTEAFF
TRBJ2-3 | - | TRBV19 | - | TGTGCCAGTAGTATCTTCGGACAGAGCACAGATACGCAGTATTTT | CASSIFGQSTDTQYF
TRBJ2-7 | - | TRBV15 | - | TGTGCCACCAGCACCACAGGAACTGGGTACGAGCAGTACTTC | CATSTTGTGYEQYF
TRBJ2-1 | - | TRBV28 | - | TGTGCCAGCAGTTTGTATGTTTGGGGGGCTGGGGGATACAATGAGCAGTTCTTC | CASSLYVWGAGGYNEQFF
TRBJ1-3 | - | TRBV6-1 | TRBD1 | TGTGCCAGCAGTGAAGCGGAGGGGGCTCCTGGAAACACCATATATTTT | CASSEAEGAPGNTIYF
TRBJ2-7 | - | TRBV9 | - | TGTGCCAGCACCCCTCGCGTGGGGCCCTACGAGCAGTACTTC | CASTPRVGPYEQYF
TRBJ2-1 | once | TRBV5-6 | TRBD1 | TGTGCCAGCAGCTTCCCGACAGGGACCTTAACCTACAATGAGCAGTTCTTC | CASSFPTGTLTYNEQFF
TRBJ2-5 | - | TRBV5-6 | TRBD2 | TGTGCCAGCAGCTTGGGCGGACTAGCGGGAGTAGAGACCCAGTACTTC | CASSLGGLAGVETQYF
TRBJ2-7 | few | TRBV29-1 | - | TGCAGCGTTGTCTGGTCCTACGAGCAGTACTTC | CSVVWSYEQYF
TRBJ2-7 | once | TRBV29-1 | TRBD2 | TGCAGCGTTGCGACCGGCGGGAGGGCCTTCGAGCAGTACTTC | CSVATGGRAFEQYF
TRBJ2-1 | once | TRBV19 | - | TGTGCCAGTAGTATAGTGGACCTGGGGAATGAGCAGTTCTTC | CASSIVDLGNEQFF
TRBJ1-2 | - | TRBV19 | - | TGTGCCAGTAGTATCGAGGATGGCTACACCTTC | CASSIEDGYTF
TRBJ2-1 | - | TRBV15 | - | TGTGCCACCAGCAGAGATAGGGGAAAGGACAATGAGCAGTTCTTC | CATSRDRGKDNEQFF
TRBJ1-3 | - | TRBV6-6 | - | TGTGCCAGCAGCCCCTCAGTTTCTTCTGGAAACACCATATATTTT | CASSPSVSSGNTIYF
TRBJ2-2 | once | TRBV9 | - | TGTGCCAGCAGCGGTCGACAGAGAGCGAACACCGGGGAGCTGTTTTTT | CASSGRQRANTGELFF
TRBJ2-7 | - | TRBV2 | - | TGTGCCAGCAGTGAGTGGGGGAACGAGCAGTACTTC | CASSEWGNEQYF
TRBJ1-1 | - | TRBV7-8 | - | TGTGCCAGCAGCTCAGCCGGGACATCCACTGAAGCTTTCTTT | CASSSAGTSTEAFF
TRBJ2-7 | - | TRBV27 | TRBD2 | TGTGCCAGCAGTTTATCGTGGGAGCGGGAGGCGGCCTACGAGCAGTACTTC | CASSLSWEREAAYEQYF
TRBJ2-7 | - | TRBV4-2 | - | TGTGCCAGCAGCCAAGAGGGACGCCGCTCCTACGAGCAGTACTTC | CASSQEGRRSYEQYF
TRBJ2-7 | - | TRBV19 | TRBD1 | TGTGCCAGTAGTATCTCGACAGGGGACGAGCAGTACTTC | CASSISTGDEQYF
TRBJ2-7 | - | TRBV2 | TRBD1 | TGTGCCAGCAGTGGAGTGAGACAGGGGGTTATAGAGCAGTACTTC | CASSGVRQGVIEQYF
TRBJ1-1 | - | TRBV21-1 | - | TGTGCCAGCCGGGCTCCGGGACAGGGGGCCACTGAAGCTTTCTTT | CASRAPGQGATEAFF
TRBJ2-7 | - | TRBV14 | TRBD1 | TGTGCCAGCAGCCAAGTTTCAGGGGGCTGGTACGAGCAGTACTTC | CASSQVSGGWYEQYF
TRBJ2-7 | - | TRBV2 | TRBD1 | TGTGCCAGCCGGGGACAGATAATCTACGAGCAGTACTTC | CASRGQIIYEQYF
TRBJ1-2 | - | TRBV7-9 | - | TGTGCCAGCAGCCCTGGACGGAGAATCTATGGCTACACCTTC | CASSPGRRIYGYTF
TRBJ2-7 | - | TRBV5-1 | TRBD2 | TGCGCCAGCAGCTTGATAACTAGCGGCTCGGGGGAGCAGTACTTC | CASSLITSGSGEQYF
TRBJ1-1 | - | TRBV6-6 | - | TGTGCCAGCAGTTCTCTCTCGCGTACGACTGAAGCTTTCTTT | CASSSLSRTTEAFF
TRBJ1-1 | - | TRBV30 | TRBD1 | TGTGCCTGGATCGCCGGGACAGGGGACACTGAAGCTTTCTTT | CAWIAGTGDTEAFF
TRBJ2-7 | - | TRBV4-1 | TRBD2 | TGCGCCAGCAGCCAAATCCTGGGCGGGAGTTTTGACTACGAGCAGTACTTC | CASSQILGGSFDYEQYF
TRBJ2-7 | - | TRBV19 | - | TGTGCCAGTAGTATGTTTGGAGGGGAGGCCTACGAGCAGTACTTC | CASSMFGGEAYEQYF
TRBJ2-2 | once | TRBV27 | - | TGTGCCAGCAGCCTTTCGGCAGGTGGAAACACCGGGGAGCTGTTTTTT | CASSLSAGGNTGELFF
TRBJ2-7 | - | TRBV27 | - | TGTGCCAGCAGTTTTCGGGGCCCCTACGAGCAGTACTTC | CASSFRGPYEQYF
TRBJ1-1 | - | TRBV7-2 | - | TGTGCCAGCAGTTTTGGACCGGTCTATGAAGCTTTCTTT | CASSFGPVYEAFF
TRBJ2-7 | - | TRBV27 | TRBD2 | TGTGCCAGCAGTTTATCCGCGGGAGCCTCAACCTACGAGCAGTACTTC | CASSLSAGASTYEQYF